The T cell receptor (beta chain) under discussion was sequenced for a study of identical twins. This clonotype has a count of ten or more. This CDR3 has 11 amino acids. Trimming left V 10 bases short and J 4 bases short, with 11 bases between. Germline V gives CDR1 MDHEN, CDR2 SYDVKM. MiXCR, applied by TCRdb to the 5' RACE reads, yields one record per CDR3 protein. The sample lists nearly 900,000 distinct CDR3 sequences, about 12% occurring once. This sample also belongs to another study, concerning yellow fever vaccine responses in identical twins.

Sequenced: PBMCs. This TCR was recovered from a woman between 18 and 30 years old in good health. V usage is TRBV28 and J usage is TRBJ2-7; D remains unclear. The CDR3 coding sequence is TGTGCCACCAGCCGAGGATACGAGCAGTACGTC. As protein: CATSRGYEQYV.